This TCR beta chain appears in the sequencing data of a study of CD8 T cells in ankylosing spondylitis (dated by TCRdb to 2015 to 2018). At the level of the whole study: To find TCR variants linked to disease, the study profiled T cell receptor beta repertoires in ankylosing spondylitis patients and healthy donors. The whole study cohort included about a hundred healthy donors and under 30 ankylosing spondylitis patients. Peripheral blood samples were taken, and synovial fluid was additionally collected from ankylosing spondylitis patients. Findings and caveats that apply to the study as a whole: According to the report, matched synovial fluid samples from ankylosing spondylitis patients were significantly enriched for the disease-linked clones. Some motif variants were previously reported in synovial fluid and blood of reactive arthritis patients, suggesting common disease-initiation mechanisms. The disease-linked clones had a CD8+ phenotype and were found at relatively low frequencies in peripheral blood. Blood from ankylosing spondylitis patients appeared to be characterized by a TCR beta motif composed of 7 to 9 highly homologous amino acid variants.

Counted from cysteine to phenylalanine, this CDR3 has 14 amino acids. Of the read, only the CDR3 DNA is kept; its 42 bases are in frame from base 1. V loses 6 bases of germline sequence and J loses 6 bases, and the interval between the two ends is 16 bases. CDR1 and CDR2, looked up from the germline V gene (reference sequence), are SEHNR and FQNEAQ. Sequencer: Illumina HiSeq 2500. TCR beta libraries were prepared by quantitative 5'-RACE with molecular barcodes. Per the authors' processing: A new computational method, built on a probabilistic model of VDJ rearrangement, was used to identify disease-linked TCR variants. The public reads were reanalyzed by TCRdb: fastp trimming at Q25, MiXCR alignment, in-frame beta chains only. Rows are unified per CDR3 protein, each entry keeping the most common DNA and genes. The V and J calls were determined by TCRdb, not by the authors. The sample data list about 440,000 distinct CDR3 sequences, and 15% to 20% of these were observed just once. The top ten constitute just over 1% of the sample.

This clonotype was picked up a small number of times. What this receptor recognizes is not known. Within one base of it there is no much larger clone, and no base qualities were kept. The chain couples TRBV7-9 to TRBJ2-3; TRBD2 is possibly the D segment (5 matching bases). What was sequenced was blood, either unsorted or a sorted T cell fraction (not recorded which). The sequence was collected from a male donor with ankylosing spondylitis. The CDR3 corresponds to CASSSRGSEDTQYF. Read as DNA, the sequence is TGTGCCAGCAGTTCCCGGGGTTCCGAGGATACGCAGTATTTT.